The clone carrying this T cell receptor beta chain was detected once. The antigen is undetermined. The data originate from a study of shared clonotypes between healthy human individuals. Germline V lookup: CDR1 ENHRY, CDR2 SYGVKD. The V end lost 6 bases, the J end lost 5 bases, and 10 bases lay between the germline ends. The CDR3 runs to 13 residues. In the authors' methods: Junction-only immunoSEQ data arrived without quality scores, meaning filtering differed. Assay used: immunoSEQ multiplex PCR; TCRdb lists only in-frame clones, some missing. The V and J calls and clone size are taken from that table; D and trimming were inferred from the DNA. The repertoire has about 1.1 million clones, 70% to 80% of them found once; the top ten carry more than 0.85%. Whole-study results and caveats: It was anticipated that sequencing depth would influence how many clonotypes donors shared.

This clonotype was obtained from a young man in good health. Some clones in this sample may be carry-over from other donors' samples. Sequencing was done on a sample of memory CD4+ T cells from PBMCs. Regarding subset: CD45RA-negative fraction. This sequence joins TRBV10-3 and TRBJ2-2; unclear D gene. In nucleotides, the CDR3 is TGTGCCATCAGAAACCCCGGGACCGGGGAGCTGTTTTTT. Translated, it gives CAIRNPGTGELFF.